Many counts were recorded for the clone carrying this T cell receptor beta chain. This sample stems from a study of prognosis after radiotherapy for stage I lung cancer. TCR beta CDR3 amplification from genomic DNA was performed by two-round multiplex PCR. First-round PCR amplification was performed with primers specific to each TRBV and TRBJ gene. MiXCR was run by TCRdb on the multiplex PCR reads, yielding one entry per CDR3 protein. The table lists approximately 31,000 distinct CDR3 sequences, about half of them singletons. Germline values: CDR1 SQVTM, CDR2 ANQGSEA. V was pared by 4 bases and J by 5 bases, with 15 bases between. CDR3 size: 14 residues.

This TCR came from a donor at least 50 years old with non-small cell lung cancer. The rearrangement uses TRBV29-1 and TRBJ2-1; no clear D gene. The source was PBMCs, collected before or after stereotactic body radiation therapy (not recorded which). As DNA, the CDR3 is TGCAGCGTTGGGAAGACTCTTAATAACAATGAGCAGTTCTTC. Residues: CSVGKTLNNNEQFF.